This entry lists 30 T cell receptor beta chains sequenced from one sample in a study of persistence of HIV-infected CD4 T cells. Anti-CD3/anti-CD28 beads served as a nonspecific positive control stimulus. Sorting selected CD4+ T cells upregulating both CD40 ligand and CD69. These receptors' antigens are unknown. The libraries were made with immunoSEQ version 4 in survey mode. The protocol was immunoSEQ multiplex PCR, while the TCRdb copy is restricted to in-frame clones and leaves out a portion. The table records under 50,000 clones, approximately 90% of them present only once. The sequencing here drew on CD4+ T cells sorted from PBMCs after approximately 19-hour stimulation, taken from a patient who received antiretroviral therapy. Receptors originate from an adult man with HIV who was CMV-seropositive.

The table lists this clone with a count of one. The V and J genes are TRBV5-4 and TRBJ2-6; D not resolved. Germline values: CDR1 SGHNT, CDR2 YYREEE (reference sequence). Trimming took 1 base from V and 1 from J, leaving 6 bases between them. There are 15 residues in the CDR3. The CDR3 DNA reads TGTGCCAGCAGCTTGCGCAAGTCTGGGGCCAACGTCCTGACTTTC. Its translation is CASSLRKSGANVLTF. Complete variable domain (other parts from reference TRBV5-4 and TRBJ2-6): ETGVTQSPTHLIKTRGQQVTLRCSSQSGHNTVSWYQQALGQGPQFIFQYYREEENGRGNFPPRFSGLQFPNYSSELNVNALELDDSALYLCASSLRKSGANVLTFGAGSRLTVL.

The rearrangement uses TRBV27 and TRBJ1-2, with D unresolved. Germline V gene lookup returns CDR1 MNHEY and CDR2 SMNVEV (reference sequence). The CDR3 is 15 residues long. Trimming left V 4 bases short and J 0 bases short, with 12 bases between. CDR3 DNA sequence: TGTGCCAGCAGTTCCCGAGCGGTAGCTAACTATGGCTACACCTTC. It translates to CASSSRAVANYGYTF.

This rearrangement joins TRBV11-3 to TRBJ2-2; 10 bases map to TRBD1. After removal of 5 bases from V and 1 base from J, the junction contained 4 bases not matched to a gene. CDR1 and CDR2 from the germline V gene are SGHNT and YENEEA. The CDR3 runs to 16 residues. The DNA for the CDR3 is TGTGCCAGCAGCCCGCGGACAGGGGGGAACACCGGGGAGCTGTTTTTT. Translated, it gives CASSPRTGGNTGELFF.

This clone was observed a single time. The rearrangement uses TRBV19 and TRBJ2-7; D is possibly TRBD1 (5 bases). This CDR3 is built from 13 residues. Trimming took 1 base from V and 1 from J, leaving 5 bases between them. Germline CDR1 is LNHDA and CDR2 is SQIVND (reference sequence). The CDR3 loop reads CASSIGQSYEQYF. CDR3 DNA sequence: TGTGCCAGTAGTATAGGACAGTCCTACGAGCAGTACTTC.

The chain couples TRBV7-3 to TRBJ2-3, with D unresolved. This CDR3 region has 17 residues. Germline CDR1 reads SGHTA; CDR2 reads FQGTGA. With 5 bases removed from V and 5 bases from J, the gap between germline ends came to 23 bases. Here the CDR3 reads CASSDNLDPPRGDTQYF. CDR3 coding DNA: TGTGCCAGCAGCGATAACTTAGATCCACCAAGAGGAGATACGCAGTATTTT.

A single count supports this clone. This sequence joins TRBV3-1 (or the pseudogene TRBV3-2) and TRBJ1-5; 7 bases are a match to TRBD1. The J segment lost 4 bases and the V segment lost 4 bases, leaving 4 bases of the junction unmatched. The CDR3 has 14 residues. The germline V gene encodes CDR1 LGHDT and CDR2 YNNKEL (reference sequence). Here the CDR3 reads CASSPSDRNQPQHF. The CDR3 region has the DNA TGTGCCAGCAGCCCGTCGGACAGGAATCAGCCCCAGCATTTT.

V and J are TRBV28 and TRBJ2-6; D is perhaps TRBD1 (6 bases). V was trimmed by 6 bases and J by 1 base, leaving 13 bases between them. Germline CDR1 MDHEN, CDR2 SYDVKM. The CDR3 runs 16 residues. Here the CDR3 DNA reads TGTGCCAGCAGCTCAGGGGCCGGGTCTGGGGCCAACGTCCTGACTTTC. Protein product: CASSSGAGSGANVLTF.

The gene calls are TRBV19 and TRBJ2-4; 7 nucleotides agree with TRBD1. Losses at the gene ends were 4 bases for V and 5 bases for J; bases not matched to a gene: 8. This CDR3 is 15 amino acids long. Germline V gene sequence: CDR1 LNHDA, CDR2 SQIVND (reference sequence). For the CDR3, the DNA is TGTGCCAGTAGTACCCAGGGGGTTTGGGAAAACATTCAGTACTTC. It encodes CASSTQGVWENIQYF.

This rearrangement joins TRBV2 to TRBJ1-4; D ambiguous. Per the germline V gene, CDR1 is SNHLY and CDR2 is FYNNEI. This CDR3 comprises 10 residues. Trimming took 6 bases from V and 8 from J, leaving 4 bases between them. The CDR3 loop reads CASRREKLFF. Here the CDR3 DNA reads TGTGCCAGCAGGCGGGAAAAACTGTTTTTT.

The chain recombines TRBV7-3 with TRBJ2-2; D unresolved. Germline values: CDR1 SGHTA, CDR2 FQGTGA. Trimming took off 3 bases at V and 8 bases at J, with 7 bases between the two ends. This CDR3 has 12 residues. CDR3: CASSFSLGELFF. CDR3 in DNA: TGTGCCAGCAGCTTTAGCTTGGGGGAGCTGTTTTTT.

The chain combines TRBV3-1 (or the pseudogene TRBV3-2) with TRBJ2-2, with 8 bases matching TRBD2. V shed 0 bases and J 2 bases; nucleotides not matched to a gene: 20. There are 22 residues in the CDR3. Germline-derived CDR1 and CDR2 are LGHDT and YNNKEL (reference sequence). DNA of the CDR3: TGTGCCAGCAGCCAAGATCTCCCAGCGGGGGCACCTACCCTCCGAAACACCGGGGAGCTGTTTTTT. Translating it yields CASSQDLPAGAPTLRNTGELFF.

The rearrangement joins TRBV5-1 to TRBJ1-5; D perhaps matches TRBD1 (5 bases). The germline gives CDR1 SGHRS, CDR2 YFSETQ. V lost 3 bases, J lost 5 bases, and 9 bases lay in between. This CDR3 is 13 amino acids long. The CDR3 nucleotides read TGCGCCAGCAGCTGGGACGGTGATCAGCCCCAGCATTTT. It encodes CASSWDGDQPQHF. Supplemented by reference TRBV5-1 and TRBJ1-5, the full variable domain reads KAGVTQTPRYLIKTRGQQVTLSCSPISGHRSVSWYQQTPGQGLQFLFEYFSETQRNKGNFPGRFSGRQFSNSRSEMNVSTLELGDSALYLCASSWDGDQPQHFGDGTRLSIL.

This clone was observed a few times. CDR3 amino acids: CASSAHKNYGYTF. The CDR3 DNA sequence: TGTGCCAGCAGTGCGCACAAAAACTATGGCTACACCTTC. The chain has TRBV6-2 or TRBV6-3 and TRBJ1-2; D gene uncertain. The CDR3 is made up of 13 amino acids. Germline-derived CDR1 and CDR2 are MNHEY and SVGEGT. Trimming removed 5 bases from V and 2 bases from J, with 9 bases in between.

V usage is TRBV15 and J usage is TRBJ2-7; the D is unclear. The CDR3 is 13 amino acids. Germline V CDR1 and CDR2: LNHNV, YYDKDF (reference sequence). The V end was cut by 5 bases, the J end by 1 base, with 9 bases between. The CDR3, as DNA: TGTGCCACCAGCGCACAGAGATCCTACGAGCAGTACTTC. This gives the protein CATSAQRSYEQYF.

The V gene is TRBV2, the J gene TRBJ1-2, with D hard to call. The germline V gene has CDR1 SNHLY and CDR2 FYNNEI. The CDR3 spans 12 residues. V shed 4 bases and J shed 2 bases, with 5 bases lying between them. CDR3 region: CASSVKNYGYTF. In DNA form, the CDR3 reads TGTGCCAGCAGTGTCAAGAACTATGGCTACACCTTC.

The chain employs TRBV2 and TRBJ2-7, with D possibly TRBD1 on 7 matching bases. The CDR3 extends over 15 amino acids. The germline V gene has CDR1 SNHLY and CDR2 FYNNEI. The V gene lost 4 bases and the J gene lost 1 base, with 14 bases spanning the gap. The CDR3 loop is CASSALTGRSYEQYF. CDR3 nucleotide sequence: TGTGCCAGCAGTGCTTTGACAGGGAGGTCCTACGAGCAGTACTTC. Looking up the rest from reference TRBV2 and TRBJ2-7 gives the full variable domain: EPEVTQTPSHQVTQMGQEVILRCVPISNHLYFYWYRQILGQKVEFLVSFYNNEISEKSEIFDDQFSVERPDGSNFTLKIRSTKLEDSAMYFCASSALTGRSYEQYFGPGTRLTVT.

The chain links TRBV5-4 to TRBJ2-7; TRBD2 aligns across 8 bases. V shed 4 bases, J shed 0 bases, and the junction held 0 bases outside the gene matches. The CDR3 extends over 13 amino acids. Germline V lookup: CDR1 SGHNT, CDR2 YYREEE (reference sequence). CDR3 in DNA: TGTGCCAGCAGCCTAGCGGGCTCCTACGAGCAGTACTTC. It codes for CASSLAGSYEQYF.

This chain connects TRBV27 to TRBJ2-3, with D perhaps TRBD2 (7 bases). The germline V gene has CDR1 MNHEY and CDR2 SMNVEV (reference sequence). Trimming took 6 bases from V and 3 from J, leaving 19 bases between them. The CDR3 has 16 residues. The CDR3 reads CASRVGGPPRTDTQYF. The CDR3 DNA follows: TGTGCCAGCAGAGTGGGGGGGCCCCCGAGGACAGATACGCAGTATTTT.

The chain is built from TRBV20-1 and TRBJ2-7; 10 positions agree with TRBD2. CDR3 size: 14 residues. CDR1 is DFQATT, CDR2 SNEGSKA, per germline (reference sequence). J was trimmed by 5 bases and V by 3 bases; bases with no gene match: 7. The CDR3, as DNA: TGCAGTGCTAGTTGGGCTAGCGGGGGAAACGAGCAGTACTTC. Its protein product is CSASWASGGNEQYF.

The V and J genes are TRBV18 and TRBJ1-4; 7 bases align to TRBD1. In germline, CDR1 is KGHSH, CDR2 LQKENI. This CDR3 contains 16 residues. Trimming took 0 bases from V and 0 from J; bases not matched to a gene: 1. The CDR3 nucleotides are TGTGCCAGCTCACCACCAGGGGGCACAACTAATGAAAAACTGTTTTTT. Amino acid sequence: CASSPPGGTTNEKLFF. Filled out from reference TRBV18 and TRBJ1-4, the complete variable domain reads NAGVMQNPRHLVRRRGQEARLRCSPMKGHSHVYWYRQLPEEGLKFMVYLQKENIIDESGMPKERFSAEFPKEGPSILRIQQVVRGDSAAYFCASSPPGGTTNEKLFFGSGTQLSVL.

The rearrangement joins TRBV7-2 to TRBJ1-2; maybe TRBD1 (6 bases). This CDR3 has 14 residues. Germline lookup yields CDR1 SGHTA and CDR2 FQGNSA. Trimming took off 0 bases at V and 4 bases at J, with 9 bases between the two ends. The DNA of the CDR3 is TGTGCCAGCAGCTTAGCAGGGGGGGCCTATGGCTACACCTTC. Translation gives CASSLAGGAYGYTF. The complete variable domain, with remaining parts taken from reference TRBV7-2 and TRBJ1-2, reads GAGVSQSPSNKVTEKGKDVELRCDPISGHTALYWYRQSLGQGLEFLIYFQGNSAPDKSGLPSDRFSAERTGGSVSTLTIQRTQQEDSAVYLCASSLAGGAYGYTFGSGTRLTVV.

This clone was picked up one time. The chain combines TRBV7-2 with TRBJ2-2, with D perhaps TRBD2 (5 bases). The CDR3 sequence is 15 residues long. Germline V gene lookup returns CDR1 SGHTA and CDR2 FQGNSA. V shed 3 bases and J shed 1 base, with 9 bases lying between them. The CDR3 sequence is CASSFRTQNTGELFF. The DNA of the CDR3 is TGTGCCAGCAGCTTTCGGACTCAGAACACCGGGGAGCTGTTTTTT.

This clone is a singleton in its sample. The V gene is TRBV2, the J gene TRBJ1-1, with 8 bases matching TRBD1. The CDR3 is made up of 14 amino acids. The germline gives CDR1 SNHLY, CDR2 FYNNEI. With V trimmed by 6 bases and J by 4 bases, 7 bases remained unmatched. The CDR3 spells CASRTGEVGTEAFF. DNA of the CDR3: TGTGCCAGCAGGACAGGGGAAGTAGGCACTGAAGCTTTCTTT.

This rearrangement joins TRBV7-2 to TRBJ2-7, with D tentatively TRBD2 (6 bases). The CDR3 is made up of 15 amino acids. From germline, CDR1 is SGHTA and CDR2 FQGNSA. Trimming cost V 5 bases and J 2 bases, with 16 bases left between them. CDR3 sequence (DNA): TGTGCCAGCAGCACCCCCGGGACTGCGCCCTACGAGCAGTACTTC. This sequence encodes CASSTPGTAPYEQYF.

The chain couples TRBV18 to TRBJ2-7; 12 positions match TRBD1. There are 15 residues in the CDR3. The V gene's germline CDR1 is KGHSH and CDR2 LQKENI. V lost 5 bases, J lost 7 bases, and 9 bases stayed unmatched. The CDR3 is CASSATGQGAREQYF. Written as DNA, the CDR3 is TGTGCCAGCTCAGCAACGGGACAGGGGGCGAGGGAGCAGTACTTC.

This sequence joins TRBV28 and TRBJ2-3; the match to TRBD2 covers 7 bases. The ends lost 4 bases at V and 6 bases at J; junction bases unmatched: 13. The CDR3 is 16 residues long. CDR1 and CDR2 from the germline V gene are MDHEN and SYDVKM. The CDR3, as DNA: TGTGCCAGCAGTTGGAAAGGGAGGGCTGTGGTCGATACGCAGTATTTT. Its protein is CASSWKGRAVVDTQYF.

The rearrangement links TRBV3-1 (or the pseudogene TRBV3-2) to TRBJ2-2; no clear D gene. Trimming removed 8 bases from V and 7 bases from J, with 11 bases in between. The germline V gene has CDR1 LGHDT and CDR2 YNNKEL (reference sequence). The CDR3 totals 12 residues. CDR3 nucleotides: TGTGCCAGCGGGATAAATAACGGGGAGCTGTTTTTT. Protein sequence: CASGINNGELFF.

The V call is TRBV5-1, the J call TRBJ2-1, with 7 positions matching TRBD1. CDR1 and CDR2 (germline): SGHRS, YFSETQ. CDR3 size: 18 residues. V dropped 0 bases and J dropped 8; count of bases not matched to a gene: 17. The DNA of the CDR3 is TGCGCCAGCAGCTTGGGGGTGTACGGGACAGCAAAGACGGATGAGCAGTTCTTC. It yields the protein CASSLGVYGTAKTDEQFF.

J is TRBJ2-2 and V is TRBV7-2; a possible D gene is TRBD1 (5 bases). The CDR3 has 15 amino acids. Germline assignment: CDR1 SGHTA and CDR2 FQGNSA. Trimming cost V 2 bases and J 0 bases, with 7 bases left between them. This CDR3 is CASSLLQANTGELFF. Here the CDR3 DNA reads TGTGCCAGCAGCTTATTACAGGCGAACACCGGGGAGCTGTTTTTT.

This chain connects TRBV7-2 to TRBJ2-7; a weak D match, TRBD2 (6 bases). CDR3 length: 13 residues. Between the trimmed V and J ends, which lost 3 bases and 6 bases, there was a span of 12 bases. Germline V gene data show CDR1 as SGHTA and CDR2 as FQGNSA. The CDR3 DNA reads as TGTGCCAGCAGCTTTAGGAGGGAGTCCGAGCAGTACTTC. It is translated as CASSFRRESEQYF.